This T cell receptor beta chain was recovered during a study of cytomegalovirus exposure and HLA in healthy donors (dated by TCRdb to 2016 to 2017). Regarding the study in general: An earlier analysis of several hundred of the donors reported 250 to 350 Gb of sequence data and some 100 million unique TCR beta sequences from 190 million or so T cells. An early release that covered 640 HLA-typed donors contained about 290 gigabases of sequencing data and tens of millions of unique TCR sequences. Of the roughly 400 genotyped donors, 70% to 90% were placed in the genetic ancestry cluster associated with self-reported Caucasian donors. The study was designed to test whether signatures of past pathogen exposure could be identified by cataloging public T cell receptors. The T cell repertoires of around 670 subjects were profiled by immunosequencing and related to cytomegalovirus serostatus. In addition to the first cohort of several hundred subjects, a separate validation cohort of 100 to 150 different subjects was used. To predict cytomegalovirus infection status, the study brought together high-throughput TCR immunosequencing, statistical association of individual TCRs with disease status, and machine learning. A later analysis re-analyzed previously published TCR beta repertoires from 600 to 850 donors and added high-resolution HLA genotyping to study TCR occurrence patterns. In the later analysis, no new phenotypic data were used to find candidate immune exposures; instead, reliance was placed on TCR beta sequences and their occurrence across donors. To decide whether each TCR beta V gene segment behaved as functional or pseudogenic, an earlier analysis of nearly 600 of the donors relied on high-throughput TCR beta sequencing. Donor age, sex, ethnicity and CMV serostatus were compiled alongside the repertoire data. A later genetic analysis took genome-wide SNP genotypes for about three fifths of the roughly 700 donors and used that subset as a discovery cohort. All discovery cohort repertoires had been generated using a single sequencing platform. Both class I and class II loci were covered by HLA typing, at four-digit resolution. The number of donors typed differed by locus, with roughly 629-640 for A, B, C, DRB1 and DQB1, about 500 for DQA1, 600 to 610 for DPA1, and 450 to 480 for DPB1. Roughly 5 DR-DQ haplotypes were handled as single units for association and clustering because linkage in the cohort was strong. Among some 410 genotyped donors of the cohort, an average of approximately 240,000 unique TCR beta nucleotide sequences was sequenced per donor, of which about 18% were non-productive. Overall study outcomes, separate from this receptor: The classifier was reported to diagnose cytomegalovirus status with high specificity and sensitivity in both the original cohort and the validation cohort. In an earlier analysis of a few hundred of the donors, most TCR beta V segments were observed in productive rearrangements about 90% or about 30% of the time, broadly matching IMGT annotations. A later analysis associated 16,951 TCR beta sequences with specific HLA alleles at a false discovery rate of 0.05. Compared with equally common non-associated chains, HLA-associated TCR beta chains in a later analysis were more clonally expanded and had lower generation probabilities. Correlated functional status among segregating V segments might reflect linkage disequilibrium, but an unknown experimental factor could not be ruled out. When HLA alleles, especially DR and DQ, strongly co-occurred, TCR associations were difficult to assign to individual alleles. In the study, about 150 TCR beta chains were listed as associated with cytomegalovirus. A cluster of highly shared sequence variants was judged likely to be a technical artifact of the sequencing pipeline. The earlier analysis of about 600 of the donors excluded some 16 rarely observed V segments, including chromosome 9 orphons, because counts were too low. According to the authors, the approach could potentially be generalized to other disease states and immunological phenotypes. Three of the identified cytomegalovirus-associated TCR beta chains were confirmed in vitro to be specific for cytomegalovirus antigens. Because the 87-base-pair reads could not distinguish some IMGT-functional V segments, including TRBV6-2 and TRBV6-3, those segments were excluded. A further reported finding was that TCR beta sequences accurately predicted the HLA-A and HLA-B alleles for most subjects in the first cohort. Most TCR sequences were observed very rarely across donors, whereas some public TCRs were present in many individuals. Immune exposure information for the cohort was limited to CMV serostatus. Sequencing depth was assumed to be roughly uniform across donors in the presence/absence analyses, though that assumption may not hold. In this cohort, only TCR beta chains were sequenced, and detectable features were limited by the absence of alpha or paired-chain data. Most CMV-associated TCR beta chains appeared to be HLA-restricted in a later analysis, and the HLA associations seemed to be driven largely by CMV exposure. According to a later analysis, TCR association rates differed among HLA loci, with DRB1 alleles showing the most associated TCRs and HLA-C alleles showing the fewest. In a later analysis, several top co-occurrence clusters were reported to appear linked to parvovirus B19, influenza, CMV and Epstein-Barr virus. A later genetic analysis reported fewer N-insertions in productive TCRs among donors in an Asian-associated ancestry cluster than the roughly 670-donor mean. Because HLA typing was missing for some donors at each locus, association tests included only the typed subset. V-gene and J-gene trimming of TCR beta chains was associated with a missense DCLRE1C variant in a later genetic analysis, and the association was replicated in an independent cohort.

Libraries came from the immunoSEQ multiplex PCR assay. For the multiplex PCR, a mixture combining 60 forward primers for TCR Vbeta segments and 13 reverse primers for TCR Jbeta segments was used. A multiplex PCR assay on genomic DNA amplified the CDR3 region of rearranged TCR beta genes. The amplified TCR beta libraries were sequenced on the Illumina HiSeq System as 87-base-pair reads. In the source study's methods: A later analysis counted around 72 million unique TCR beta chains across the 550 to 700 repertoires, and around 9.9 million of these chains were shared by at least two donors. Raw reads were error-corrected and collapsed into unique sequences with a nearest-neighbor algorithm that merged closely related sequences to remove PCR and sequencing errors. CDR3 sequences were aligned to IMGT reference sequences to assign V, D and J gene segments. For a sequence to be retained, a match of at least six nucleotides to both a V gene segment and a J gene segment was required. A rearrangement was called productive if the CDR3 had no stop codons and remained in frame with V and J, and every other rearrangement was called non-productive. Following IMGT convention, CDR3 was defined as the stretch from the second conserved V-encoded cysteine to the conserved J-encoded phenylalanine. Sequences without an unambiguous match to a single V gene segment were excluded from the earlier analysis of 587 of the donors. An earlier analysis of 587 of the donors called V segments functional above 56.7% productive rearrangements and segregating when the between-donor standard deviation exceeded 5%. A statistical classification framework was built to diagnose cytomegalovirus status from the catalog of TCR beta chain sequences. In a later analysis, V and J genes were assigned by comparing TCR nucleotide sequences against IMGT/GENE-DB human TR gene sequences. In a later analysis, CDR3 sequences and most-parsimonious VDJ recombination scenarios were assigned using the TCRdist pipeline. In a later analysis, every TCR beta chain was defined by the combination of its CDR3 amino acid sequence and its V-gene family, and reads without a unique V-gene family were dropped. A later analysis removed nearly 600 highly shared, low-generation-probability nucleotide sequences to deal with suspected cross-contamination and a sequencing artifact. In a later analysis, a clonal expansion index was calculated for each public chain from normalized within-repertoire ranks of inferred template counts. In a later analysis, generation probabilities were computed using a VDJ recombination model fitted to out-of-frame rearrangements, and the results were checked against IGoR. In a later analysis, TCR-TCR, TCR-HLA and TCR-CMV co-occurrence was scored with hypergeometric tests, and a repertoire-size bias correction was applied to TCR pairs. In a later analysis, false discovery rates were estimated by permuting HLA or CMV assignments 20 times. In a later analysis, co-occurring TCRs were grouped using DBSCAN, and TCRdist sequence similarity was added for clustering within HLA-allele-positive subsets. For co-occurrence clustering, repertoires with fewer than 30,000 or more than 120,000 public chains were excluded, along with four or five repertoires with anomalous nucleotide sharing. This is the immuneACCESS table as TCRdb keeps it, with only in-frame sequences that have V and J called. A part of the clones is gone; compared with another copy, unresolved V genes explain less than half, and the rest is unexplained. Clone size and V and J calls were adopted from that table, with D and trimming inferred from the DNA. For this sample there are under 250,000 clones; approximately 82% appear just once. The biggest ten clones account for 0.6% to 0.65% of the sample.

From the cysteine up to the phenylalanine, the CDR3 has a length of 14 residues. Only the CDR3 DNA stays, 42 bases, in frame from base 1. At the junction V is shortened by 7 bases and J by 6 bases, with 16 bases in between. The germline V gene (reference sequence) provides CDR1 LNHDA and CDR2 SQIVND. Remarks on this clone: Its antigen has not been determined. Base qualities were left out, and no much larger clone turns up one base away.

The cohort consisted of approximately 690 healthy bone marrow donors. Cohort members were all nominally healthy when sampled, although unrecorded immune exposures were likely present. The donor tested CMV seronegative and was one of the 352 seronegative cohort members. A peripheral blood sample was provided by each donor, and peripheral blood mononuclear cells were used for TCR beta sequencing. The Qiagen DNeasy Blood Extraction Kit was used to extract genomic DNA from the blood cell samples. The sample comprised PBMCs. The chain is encoded by TRBV19 joined to TRBJ2-1; the D gene is perhaps TRBD2, from 5 matching bases. This clonotype was sampled from a man younger than 35 in good health and CMV-seronegative. The nucleotide sequence is TGTGCCAGTACCGCGGGCCAGCCTAGCAATGAGCAGTTCTTC. This encodes CASTAGQPSNEQFF.